This T cell receptor (beta chain) appears in the sequencing data of a study of PD-L1 blockade in urothelial cancer. Study as a whole: Around 2014, patients got going on atezolizumab, taking 1,200 mg intravenously every 3 weeks. Males with bladder-origin urothelial cancer made up about 90% of the 29 patients. Study results and caveats: Below-median pretreatment blood TCR clonality predicted better survival.

Individual patients had between 1 and 8 samples, taken pretreatment and on-treatment. Method: immunoSEQ multiplex PCR; TCRdb's copy keeps in-frame clones and lacks some. Of about 26,000 clones listed, 70% to 90% are singletons. As to this clone: Its cognate antigen is unknown.

This receptor was obtained from a man aged 55 to 70 with urothelial cancer. The sample here was PBMCs, taken around atezolizumab (anti-PD-L1) treatment.

CDR3 nucleotides: TGTGCCAGCTCACCACAAAAGGGACTCCCGAGCGGGGAGCTGTTTTTT. Protein sequence: CASSPQKGLPSGELFF. The genes are TRBV18 and TRBJ2-2, with a tentative D call TRBD2 (6 bases). V gave up 1 base and J gave up 7 bases, with 16 bases separating them. Germline values: CDR1 KGHSH, CDR2 LQKENI. This CDR3 is built from 16 residues.